This TCR beta chain was observed in a study of cytomegalovirus exposure and HLA in healthy donors. About the study: Earlier work reported approximately 110 million unique TCR beta sequences from about 180 million T cells. General study points: Because they were indistinguishable, some V segments, including TRBV6-2 and TRBV6-3, were excluded. Sequencing had likely introduced a cluster of highly shared sequence variants as an artifact.

PCR involved 60 Vbeta and 13 Jbeta primers. Assay used: immunoSEQ multiplex PCR; TCRdb lists only in-frame clones, some missing. The data contain 100,000 to 150,000 clones, over 70% of them singletons. The germline V gene encodes CDR1 MDHEN and CDR2 SYDVKM. The CDR3 covers 13 residues. The trim removed 6 bases at V and 6 bases at J, leaving 5 bases unmatched. About this clone itself: Its cognate antigen is unknown.

The chain links TRBV28 to TRBJ1-1; 9 nucleotides align to TRBD1. The clonotype comes from a woman aged 40 to 50 in good health and CMV-seronegative. The sample comprised PBMCs. CDR3 amino acids: CASRTGGRPEAFF. CDR3 DNA: TGTGCCAGCAGGACAGGGGGTCGACCTGAAGCTTTCTTT. Full variable domain (outside the CDR3, taken from reference TRBV28 and TRBJ1-1): DVKVTQSSRYLVKRTGEKVFLECVQDMDHENMFWYRQDPGLGLRLIYFSYDVKMKEKGDIPEGYSVSREKKERFSLILESASTNQTSMYLCASRTGGRPEAFFGQGTRLTVV.